Below are 31 T cell receptor beta chains sequenced from a single sample in a study of CD8 T cells in Susac syndrome. RNA totalling roughly 0.45 to 1 ug underwent reverse transcription with random hexamers. Using its own MiXCR run on the immunoSEQ multiplex PCR reads, TCRdb lists one record per CDR3 protein. Of more than 70,000 distinct CDR3 sequences listed, roughly 95% are singletons. Sequencing input: CD8+ T cells from PBMCs. The source is a human donor with Susac syndrome.

The rearrangement uses TRBV4-2 and TRBJ2-7, with D perhaps being TRBD1 or TRBD2 (5 bases each). CDR1 and CDR2 from the germline V gene are LGHNA and YNFKEQ. The CDR3 spans 13 residues. The V end lost 3 bases, the J end lost 0 bases, and 6 bases lay between the germline ends. CDR3 DNA sequence: TGTGCCAGCAGCCAGGGGGTCTCCTACGAGCAGTACTTC. It translates to CASSQGVSYEQYF.

The chain couples TRBV6-4 to TRBJ1-6; TRBD1 might be the D (5 bases). Trimming took 5 bases from V and 6 from J, leaving 11 bases between them. CDR1 and CDR2 (germline): MRHNA, SNTAGT. CDR3 length: 14 amino acids. The CDR3 region has the DNA TGTGCCAGCAGTCCAGAGGGACTTAATTCACCCCTCCACTTT. This codes for CASSPEGLNSPLHF.

The chain has TRBV10-3 and TRBJ1-1, with D unresolved. V lost 2 bases and J 4 bases, leaving 2 bases between the germline ends. CDR1 and CDR2 (germline): ENHRY, SYGVKD. The CDR3 runs 11 residues. As DNA, the CDR3 is TGTGCCATCAGTGAGGTCACTGAAGCTTTCTTT. It encodes CAISEVTEAFF.

The chain joins TRBV12-3 or TRBV12-4 to TRBJ1-5; D remains unclear. The V end lost 5 bases, the J end lost 0 bases, and 8 bases lay between the germline ends. CDR3 length equals 14 residues. The DNA of the CDR3 is TGTGCCAGCAGTGGGGATTATAGCAATCAGCCCCAGCATTTT. Translated, it gives CASSGDYSNQPQHF.

This chain uses TRBV7-9 with TRBJ2-7; D is possibly TRBD1 (5 bases). The CDR3 extends over 15 amino acids. Trimming removed 1 base from V and 2 bases from J, with 12 bases in between. Germline V lookup: CDR1 SEHNR, CDR2 FQNEAQ (reference sequence). The CDR3 DNA reads as TGTGCCAGCAGCTTAGGCGGCGGCAGGGCCTACGAGCAGTACTTC. Protein product: CASSLGGGRAYEQYF.

DNA for the CDR3: TGTGCCAGCAGTTTCCCCCCGGCCTACGAGCAGTACTTC. It codes for CASSFPPAYEQYF. V usage is TRBV28 and J usage is TRBJ2-7; D remains unclear. The CDR3 has 13 residues. The germline gives CDR1 MDHEN, CDR2 SYDVKM. V was clipped by 3 bases and J by 2 bases, with 8 bases between them.

The CDR3 region has the DNA TGTGCCAGCAGATGGACTAGCGGCGATCCTGGCGGGGAGCTGTTTTTT. Translating it yields CASRWTSGDPGGELFF. The V gene is TRBV2, the J gene TRBJ2-2; 10 bases map to TRBD2. Per the germline V gene, CDR1 is SNHLY and CDR2 is FYNNEI. The CDR3 runs to 16 residues. The V and J ends lost 6 bases and 7 bases, in that order; junction bases with no gene match: 11.

The chain is built from TRBV30 and TRBJ1-4; unclear D gene. The CDR3 consists of 15 residues. CDR1 and CDR2 (germline): GTSNPN, SVGIG (reference sequence). Trimming removed 2 bases from V and 8 bases from J, with 18 bases in between. This CDR3 is CAWSYPRLRTEKLFF. In DNA, the CDR3 is TGTGCCTGGAGTTACCCCCGCTTGCGGACGGAAAAACTGTTTTTT. Full variable domain (rest looked up from reference TRBV30 and TRBJ1-4): SQTIHQWPATLVQPVGSPLSLECTVEGTSNPNLYWYRQAAGRGLQLLFYSVGIGQISSEVPQNLSASRPQDRQFILSSKKLLLSDSGFYLCAWSYPRLRTEKLFFGSGTQLSVL.

The V call is TRBV29-1, the J call TRBJ1-4, with TRBD1 as a possible D gene (5 bases). The CDR3 extends over 13 amino acids. Trimming took 6 bases from V and 5 from J, leaving 13 bases between them. The germline V gene has CDR1 SQVTM and CDR2 ANQGSEA. CDR3 amino acids: CSVWGGQNEKLFF. For the CDR3, the DNA is TGCAGCGTCTGGGGGGGTCAGAATGAAAAACTGTTTTTT.

The chain has TRBV30 and TRBJ1-4; D ambiguous. V gave up 7 bases and J gave up 3 bases, with 12 bases separating them. Looked up from germline, CDR1 is GTSNPN and CDR2 is SVGIG (reference sequence). The CDR3 contains 13 residues. The CDR3 loop reads CASRHYPNEKLFF. The CDR3, as DNA: TGTGCCTCCCGACATTACCCTAATGAAAAACTGTTTTTT. Drawing the rest from reference TRBV30 and TRBJ1-4, the complete variable domain is SQTIHQWPATLVQPVGSPLSLECTVEGTSNPNLYWYRQAAGRGLQLLFYSVGIGQISSEVPQNLSASRPQDRQFILSSKKLLLSDSGFYLCASRHYPNEKLFFGSGTQLSVL.

The CDR3 coding sequence is TGTGCCAGCAGCCTCGGGGCTTTAAATGAGCAGTTCTTC. Its translation is CASSLGALNEQFF. The V gene is TRBV12-3 or TRBV12-4, the J gene TRBJ2-1, with D perhaps being TRBD1 or TRBD2 (5 bases each). V was clipped by 6 bases and J by 7 bases, with 13 bases between them. The CDR3 is made up of 13 amino acids.

The chain has TRBV29-1 and TRBJ1-1; 7 positions match TRBD1. The CDR3 extends over 13 amino acids. V shed 5 bases and J 5 bases; nucleotides not matched to a gene: 8. Germline loops: CDR1 SQVTM, CDR2 ANQGSEA. The CDR3 spells CSVPSQGITEAFF. In nucleotides, the CDR3 is TGCAGCGTTCCTTCACAGGGGATTACTGAAGCTTTCTTT.

The chain recombines TRBV4-1 with TRBJ2-3; D may be TRBD1 (5 bases). The CDR3 runs to 15 residues. Trimming took off 1 base at V and 3 bases at J, with 11 bases between the two ends. CDR1 is MGHRA and CDR2 is YSYEKL in the germline V gene. The CDR3 is CASSQAGSWTDTQYF. CDR3 sequence (DNA): TGCGCCAGCAGCCAAGCAGGGTCGTGGACAGATACGCAGTATTTT.

This chain joins TRBV20-1 and TRBJ2-7; maybe TRBD2 (5 bases). V lost 3 bases and J lost 3, with 12 bases in between. This CDR3 has 13 amino acids. Germline CDR1 DFQATT, CDR2 SNEGSKA (reference sequence). The CDR3 DNA reads TGCAGTGCTAGGTCTAGAGGGTACTACGAGCAGTACTTC. Amino acid sequence: CSARSRGYYEQYF.

The V and J genes are TRBV6-1 and TRBJ2-5; 7 nucleotides line up with TRBD1. Germline V gene lookup returns CDR1 MNHNS and CDR2 SASEGT. CDR3 length: 14 residues. V lost 2 bases to trimming and J lost 5 bases; unmatched junction nucleotides: 5. CDR3 sequence reads: CASSELGRGETQYF. The CDR3 coding sequence is TGTGCCAGCAGTGAATTGGGCAGGGGGGAGACCCAGTACTTC.

The chain employs TRBV5-1 and TRBJ1-4; D perhaps matches TRBD1 (6 bases). Germline assignment: CDR1 SGHRS and CDR2 YFSETQ. The CDR3 length is 14 residues. The V end lost 0 bases, the J end lost 4 bases, and 7 bases lay between the germline ends. CDR3 residues: CASSLGTDNEKLFF. CDR3 in DNA: TGCGCCAGCAGCTTGGGGACAGATAATGAAAAACTGTTTTTT.

This rearrangement joins TRBV5-1 to TRBJ1-1; TRBD1 agrees at 8 bases. CDR1 and CDR2 from the germline V gene are SGHRS and YFSETQ. Unmatched junction bases numbered 7, after V lost 5 bases and J lost 1 base. This CDR3 spans 15 amino acids. CDR3 sequence: CASSGSGGANTEAFF. CDR3 nucleotide sequence: TGCGCCAGCAGTGGTTCAGGGGGCGCGAACACTGAAGCTTTCTTT.

In this sample, this clonotype turned up once. The chain carries TRBV28 and TRBJ1-1, with D possibly being TRBD1 (6 bases). The V end was cut by 5 bases, the J end by 0 bases, with 19 bases between. This CDR3 has 17 amino acids. From germline, CDR1 is MDHEN and CDR2 SYDVKM. The CDR3 sequence is CASSRSGAHILNTEAFF. The DNA of the CDR3 is TGTGCCAGCAGTCGGTCGGGGGCGCATATTCTGAACACTGAAGCTTTCTTT.

This sequence joins TRBV9 and TRBJ1-2, with D perhaps matching TRBD1 (6 bases). Trimming took off 6 bases at V and 7 bases at J, with 10 bases between the two ends. Germline CDR1 is SGDLS and CDR2 is YYNGEE. The CDR3 is 11 residues long. Here the CDR3 DNA reads TGTGCCAGCAAAAACAGGGTTGGCTACACCTTC. Translating gives CASKNRVGYTF.

This chain uses TRBV14 with TRBJ2-7; D tentatively fits TRBD1 or TRBD2 (7 bases each). Germline V CDR1 and CDR2: SGHDN, FVKESK. This CDR3 is built from 15 residues. Deletions cut 2 bases from V and 4 bases from J, with 15 bases between. CDR3 nucleotides: TGTGCCAGCAGCCAAAAAGCAGGGGGGGGATACGAGCAGTACTTC. Protein sequence: CASSQKAGGGYEQYF.

The V call is TRBV27, the J call TRBJ1-2; 8 bases are shared with TRBD1. The CDR3 has 16 residues. The ends lost 0 bases at V and 5 bases at J; junction bases unmatched: 8. CDR1 is MNHEY and CDR2 is SMNVEV in the germline V gene (reference sequence). This chain's CDR3 is CASSLSRQGSRYGYTF. The CDR3 DNA sequence: TGTGCCAGCAGTTTATCGCGACAGGGGTCGAGATATGGCTACACCTTC.

The chain carries TRBV6-1 and TRBJ2-4; possibly TRBD1 or TRBD2 for D (5 bases each). Germline V gene lookup returns CDR1 MNHNS and CDR2 SASEGT. Trimming left V 8 bases short and J 0 bases short, with 17 bases between. The length of the CDR3 is 16 residues. The CDR3 region has the DNA TGTGCCAGCGAGGGGCAACCGGATTTAGCCAAAAACATTCAGTACTTC. Protein sequence: CASEGQPDLAKNIQYF.

This sequence joins TRBV14 and TRBJ2-5; no definite D call. Per germline, CDR1 SGHDN and CDR2 FVKESK. Trimming stripped 5 bases from V and 5 bases from J, with 18 bases between. The CDR3 loop spans 15 amino acids. CDR3 protein: CASSYTLGYEETQYF. DNA of the CDR3: TGTGCCAGCAGCTACACATTAGGTTACGAGGAGACCCAGTACTTC.

V is TRBV7-9 and J is TRBJ2-1; the D gene is possibly TRBD1 (6 bases). Germline assignment: CDR1 SEHNR and CDR2 FQNEAQ (reference sequence). Between the trimmed V and J ends, which lost 5 bases and 7 bases, there was a span of 12 bases. The length of the CDR3 is 13 residues. CDR3 protein: CASSGQLMNEQFF. The DNA for the CDR3 is TGTGCCAGCAGCGGACAGTTAATGAATGAGCAGTTCTTC. Complete variable domain (other parts from reference TRBV7-9 and TRBJ2-1): DTGVSQNPRHKITKRGQNVTFRCDPISEHNRLYWYRQTLGQGPEFLTYFQNEAQLEKSRLLSDRFSAERPKGSFSTLEIQRTEQGDSAMYLCASSGQLMNEQFFGPGTRLTVL.

CDR3 nucleotides: TGCAGCGGGGGGGGTACTGAAGCTTTCTTT. Protein: CSGGGTEAFF. V and J are TRBV29-1 and TRBJ1-1; maybe TRBD1 (5 bases). This CDR3 is 10 amino acids long. Trimming shortened V by 7 bases and J by 5 bases, and 8 bases separated the two germline ends. From germline, CDR1 is SQVTM and CDR2 ANQGSEA.

V is TRBV9 and J is TRBJ2-3, with no clear D. The CDR3 runs 13 residues. CDR1 is SGDLS, CDR2 YYNGEE, per germline. With 6 bases removed from V and 2 bases from J, the gap between germline ends came to 10 bases. For the CDR3, the DNA is TGTGCCAGCAAGGATCCCATCACAGATACGCAGTATTTT. Its translation: CASKDPITDTQYF.

This clonotype was picked up a small number of times. This chain uses TRBV3-1 with TRBJ2-3, with unresolved D. Trimming took off 0 bases at V and 6 bases at J, with 4 bases between the two ends. The germline CDR1 and CDR2 sequences are LGHDT and YNNKEL (reference sequence). The CDR3 loop spans 12 amino acids. The CDR3 nucleotides read TGTGCCAGCAGCCAAGAGAGGGATACGCAGTATTTT. It translates to CASSQERDTQYF.

This chain uses TRBV7-2 with TRBJ2-3; TRBD2 matches at 11 bases. V shed 5 bases and J 6 bases; nucleotides not matched to a gene: 7. CDR1 and CDR2 (germline): SGHTA, FQGNSA. CDR3 size: 15 residues. The CDR3 protein is CASSLTSGDGDTQYF. For the CDR3, the DNA is TGTGCCAGCAGCCTGACTAGCGGGGATGGTGATACGCAGTATTTT. The entire variable domain, with the rest obtained from reference TRBV7-2 and TRBJ2-3, is as follows: GAGVSQSPSNKVTEKGKDVELRCDPISGHTALYWYRQSLGQGLEFLIYFQGNSAPDKSGLPSDRFSAERTGGSVSTLTIQRTQQEDSAVYLCASSLTSGDGDTQYFGPGTRLTVL.

The chain uses TRBV12-3 or TRBV12-4 and TRBJ2-5; D might be TRBD1 or TRBD2, each matching 5 bases. The V gene lost 6 bases and the J gene lost 7 bases, with 15 bases spanning the gap. The CDR3 length is 13 residues. The CDR3 sequence: CASSPPGAGTQYF. The CDR3 DNA reads as TGTGCCAGCAGCCCCCCCGGGGCCGGGACCCAGTACTTC.

This chain joins TRBV6-2 or TRBV6-3 and TRBJ2-7; no firm D call. The CDR3 is 16 amino acids. Germline CDR1 MNHEY, CDR2 SVGEGT. Trimming left V 0 bases short and J 2 bases short, with 14 bases between. This chain's CDR3 is CASSYSEKDQPYEQYF. The CDR3 region has the DNA TGTGCCAGCAGTTACTCCGAAAAGGACCAGCCCTACGAGCAGTACTTC.

The rearrangement links TRBV11-2 to TRBJ1-1; D is ambiguous. CDR3 length: 13 residues. With 5 bases removed from V and 3 bases from J, the gap between germline ends came to 10 bases. From germline, CDR1 is SGHAT and CDR2 FQNNGV. CDR3 sequence: CASSIQSYTEAFF. The CDR3 DNA is TGTGCCAGCAGCATACAATCGTACACTGAAGCTTTCTTT. The full variable domain, completed using reference TRBV11-2 and TRBJ1-1, is EAGVAQSPRYKIIEKRQSVAFWCNPISGHATLYWYQQILGQGPKLLIQFQNNGVVDDSQLPKDRFSAERLKGVDSTLKIQPAKLEDSAVYLCASSIQSYTEAFFGQGTRLTVV.